These T cell receptor beta chains were read from a single sample in a study of blood T cell repertoires in COVID-19. Produced via immunoSEQ multiplex PCR; TCRdb's table is partial and in-frame only. The sample includes approximately 110,000 clones, approximately 90% of them seen just once. The sequenced sample was peripheral blood. The receptors here all came from a woman aged 80 or over with acute or convalescent COVID-19. The CDR3 runs from the conserved cysteine through the conserved F or W. Each record gives: D gene, V gene, clone size, CDR3 length, J gene, CDR3 DNA, CDR3 protein. A D gene is named only where the DNA matches it firmly. Clone size, where shown, is once, few, many, or a class for clones that have expanded.

NA	TRBV19	once	14	TRBJ1-1	TGTGCCAGTAGTGCCAGTGCCCCGCTCGCTGAAGCTTTCTTT	CASSASAPLAEAFF
NA	TRBV20-1	NA	15	TRBJ2-2	TGCAGTGCTAGTTGGAGTCAGGGGAACACCGGGGAGCTGTTTTTT	CSASWSQGNTGELFF
NA	TRBV27	NA	15	TRBJ1-4	TGTGCCAGCAGTTTAAGTCGACAATCTCATGAAAAACTGTTTTTT	CASSLSRQSHEKLFF
TRBD2	TRBV7-3	few	18	TRBJ2-3	TGTGCCAGCAGCTTAACTAGCGGGGGCTTCCAACGCACAGATACGCAGTATTTT	CASSLTSGGFQRTDTQYF
TRBD2	TRBV7-8	NA	15	TRBJ2-3	TGTGCCAGCAGCCCAGCTAGCGGGGGCACAGATACGCAGTATTTT	CASSPASGGTDTQYF
TRBD2	TRBV5-8	NA	14	TRBJ2-4	TGTGCCAGCAGCTCAAGTACGGGAGGAAACATTCAGTACTTC	CASSSSTGGNIQYF
TRBD2	TRBV27	NA	19	TRBJ2-1	TGTGCCAGCAGCCGACAGGGATACCTAGCGGGGGGGCTCTACAATGAGCAGTTCTTC	CASSRQGYLAGGLYNEQFF
TRBD2	TRBV27	NA	19	TRBJ2-3	TGTGCCAGCAGCCTAAACAAACGGACTAGCGGGGCAATCGTAGATACGCAGTATTTT	CASSLNKRTSGAIVDTQYF
TRBD1	TRBV7-8	NA	14	TRBJ2-7	TGTGCCAGCAGCTTAATAGCAGGGGGCTACGAGCAGTACTTC	CASSLIAGGYEQYF
NA	TRBV18	once	16	TRBJ1-4	TGTGCCAGCTCACCAGCAGAGGTAGCAACTAATGAAAAACTGTTTTTT	CASSPAEVATNEKLFF
TRBD1	TRBV5-8	NA	16	TRBJ2-3	TGTGCCAGCAGCTTGGGGAGGACAGGGGGCGGTGATACGCAGTATTTT	CASSLGRTGGGDTQYF
NA	TRBV7-8	NA	17	TRBJ2-2	TGTGCCAGCAGCCCTATAGGGGGCGCGGGAAACACCGGGGAGCTGTTTTTT	CASSPIGGAGNTGELFF
NA	TRBV13	NA	15	TRBJ2-6	TGTGCCAGCAGCCTCCAGGGCTCTGGGGCCAACGTCCTGACTTTC	CASSLQGSGANVLTF
TRBD1	TRBV19	NA	14	TRBJ1-4	TGTGCCAGTAGTATAGAAACAGGGGCCGAAAAACTGTTTTTT	CASSIETGAEKLFF
NA	TRBV2	NA	11	TRBJ1-2	TGTGCCAGCAGTGTCTTCTTTGGCTACACCTTC	CASSVFFGYTF
NA	TRBV28	NA	13	TRBJ1-6	TGTGCCAGCCTCAGCTCCTATAATTCACCCCTCCACTTT	CASLSSYNSPLHF
TRBD2	TRBV27	NA	17	TRBJ2-1	TGTGCCAGCAGTTCCCCTACCGCTAGCGGGCTAAGGGGGGAGCAGTTCTTC	CASSSPTASGLRGEQFF
NA	TRBV4-1	NA	13	TRBJ1-2	TGCGCCAGCAGCGCCCCGAGTGACTATGGCTACACCTTC	CASSAPSDYGYTF
NA	TRBV11-2	NA	14	TRBJ2-2	TGTGCCAGCAGCCCGACTAGGAACACCGGGGAGCTGTTTTTT	CASSPTRNTGELFF
TRBD1	TRBV30	NA	15	TRBJ1-2	TGTGCCTGGAGTGTACCGGACAGGAGTTTCTATGGCTACACCTTC	CAWSVPDRSFYGYTF
NA	TRBV21-1	NA	13	TRBJ2-2	TGTGCCAGCCGGGACAGGAACACCGGGGAGCTGTTTTTT	CASRDRNTGELFF
NA	TRBV7-2	NA	15	TRBJ2-7	TGTGCCAGCAGCTTAGCGGGGGGGCAGTCCTACGAGCAGTACTTC	CASSLAGGQSYEQYF
TRBD2	TRBV7-2	few	19	TRBJ2-1	TGTGCCAGCAGCCCATTAGCGGGGGGCCTTCTTAGCTCCTACAATGAGCAGTTCTTC	CASSPLAGGLLSSYNEQFF
TRBD1	TRBV7-6	NA	16	TRBJ1-6	TGTGCCAGCAGCGCCGCTACAGGGGTGTACAATTCACCCCTCCACTTT	CASSAATGVYNSPLHF
NA	TRBV19	NA	13	TRBJ2-2	TGTGCCAGCCATAGTCGGGACACCGGGGAGCTGTTTTTT	CASHSRDTGELFF
TRBD1	TRBV28	NA	16	TRBJ2-5	TGTGCCAGCAGTCACCAGGACAGGGGGCAGGTTGAGACCCAGTACTTC	CASSHQDRGQVETQYF
NA	TRBV6-6	NA	12	TRBJ1-2	TGTGCCGCCTCGTCCGGGGTCTATGGCTACACCTTC	CAASSGVYGYTF
NA	TRBV18	NA	13	TRBJ2-7	TGTGCCAGCTCACCACCGAGCTCCTACGAGCAGTACTTC	CASSPPSSYEQYF
NA	TRBV7-9	NA	14	TRBJ1-1	TGTGCCAGCAGTAAGGGAGGGGCTAACACTGAAGCTTTCTTT	CASSKGGANTEAFF
NA	TRBV5-1	NA	13	TRBJ2-7	TGCGCCAGCAGGGACACCTGGCCCTACGAGCAGTACTTC	CASRDTWPYEQYF
NA	TRBV4-1	NA	14	TRBJ1-1	TGCGCCAGCAGCCAATGGGCGAGGAACACTGAAGCTTTCTTT	CASSQWARNTEAFF
NA	TRBV7-8	NA	15	TRBJ1-2	TGTGCCAGCAGGCCCGGGGAGGGGGTTTTTTATGGCTACACCTTC	CASRPGEGVFYGYTF
TRBD2	TRBV11-2	once	17	TRBJ2-3	TGTGCCAGCAGCCCCCCCTGGGCTAGCGGGGGAGCAGATACGCAGTATTTT	CASSPPWASGGADTQYF
NA	TRBV4-2	NA	15	TRBJ2-3	TGTGCCAGCAGCCAAGAGAGGCTTTCCCTTGATACGCAGTATTTT	CASSQERLSLDTQYF
TRBD1	TRBV7-2	NA	13	TRBJ2-3	TGTGCCAGCAGCTTCGGACAGGCAGATACGCAGTATTTT	CASSFGQADTQYF
TRBD1	TRBV6-5	NA	12	TRBJ2-3	TGTGCCAGCAGTTGGGGGACAGGGGGACTGTATTTT	CASSWGTGGLYF
TRBD1	TRBV28	NA	16	TRBJ1-2	TGTGCCAGCAGTTCCCAGGGGGTAGTTGCGGGCTATGGCTACACCTTC	CASSSQGVVAGYGYTF
NA	TRBV6-5	NA	15	TRBJ2-7	TGTGCCAGCAGTTACTTTGGGGAGAGCTCCTACGAGCAGTACTTC	CASSYFGESSYEQYF
TRBD1	TRBV2	NA	14	TRBJ1-2	TGTGCCAGCTCTCGACAGGGCGCTAACTATGGCTACACCTTC	CASSRQGANYGYTF
NA	TRBV19	NA	15	TRBJ2-5	TGTGCCAGTAGTATCGGACAATGGTACCAAGAGACCCAGTACTTC	CASSIGQWYQETQYF
NA	TRBV30	NA	13	TRBJ1-6	TGTGCCTGGAGGGGGCAGCGGGGTTCACCCCTCCACTTT	CAWRGQRGSPLHF
TRBD1	TRBV7-8	NA	16	TRBJ2-7	TGTGCCAGCAGCTTAGAACCCGGGACAGGGCTCTACGAGCAGTACTTC	CASSLEPGTGLYEQYF